In this sample, the clone carrying this T cell receptor (beta chain) turned up a few times. The antigen is unknown. The source of the sample is a study of blood T cells in healthy people across ages. Study conclusions and caveats: Bulk PBMC profiling left naive and antigen-experienced comparisons inconclusive.

The CDR3 spans 15 residues. V was clipped by 4 bases and J by 4 bases; unmatched bases: 4. PCR was performed a second time for roughly 7 to 11 cycles using a sample-barcoded 5' primer and a J-beta primer mix. A template-switch adaptor with 12 random nucleotides tagged each cDNA molecule. TCRdb fed the 5' RACE reads into MiXCR, producing one record per CDR3 protein. Of around 800,000 distinct CDR3 sequences detected, around half appear once; the ten largest clones hold approximately 40%. The chain employs TRBV12-3 or TRBV12-4 and TRBJ2-1, with 10 bases that match TRBD1. This TCR came from an elderly man in good health. The material sequenced was blood. CDR3 region: CASSSPGQGYNEQFF. As DNA, the CDR3 is TGTGCCAGCAGTTCCCCGGGACAGGGGTACAATGAGCAGTTCTTC.